The source of this T cell receptor beta chain is a study of vaccination effects on CD4 cells after COVID-19 (dated 2022 in TCRdb). Background for the entire study: In the ViraFEST assay, PBMC were stimulated with viral peptide pools, and antigen-specific CD4+ T cell clonotypes were then identified by expansion using TCR sequencing. Each well held roughly 2 million PBMC cultured in IMDM containing about 5.5% human AB serum, roughly 9.6 IU/ml IL-2 and gentamicin, along with 8 to 10 ug/ml peptides. The study compared SARS-CoV-2 spike-specific CD4+ TCR repertoires before and after mRNA vaccination in COVID-19 convalescent patients and infection-naive vaccine recipients. Pre-vaccine samples from two convalescent patients were drawn 16 days and one week before the first dose, 142 and 148 days after COVID-19 diagnosis. Altogether, about 10 COVID-19 convalescent patients and several SARS-CoV-2-naive healthy vaccine recipients made up the full study. Two doses of either the BNT162b2 or the mRNA-1273 mRNA SARS-CoV-2 vaccine were administered to participants. The Oncomine TCR Beta short-read assay on an Illumina iSeq 100 was used to sequence cultures from other donors in the study.

The paper's findings and limits, for the study overall: The study was limited by a small number of convalescent patients and lacked early post-infection timepoints. For convalescent patients, new clones induced by the vaccine made up most of the post-vaccine spike-reactive repertoire, and these new clones were largely distinct from the clones induced by infection. Both infection-induced and vaccine-induced clones contracted markedly at late post-vaccination timepoints, which is consistent with waning T cell responses.

This clone appeared a single time. What antigen it recognizes has not been identified. No base-level quality is on record; no much larger clone is a single base apart. After approximately 11 days of culture, CD4+ T cells were isolated with the EasySep CD4+ T cell isolation kit. Convalescent patients had PCR-confirmed SARS-CoV-2 infection between March and December 2020, before Alpha, Beta and Delta variants emerged in the United States. On days 3 and 7, half of the culture medium was replaced with fresh IL-2-containing medium. Unless otherwise noted, each peptide stimulation condition was cultured in triplicate wells. PBMC were separated from whole blood using Ficoll-Paque Plus gradient centrifugation and were then either cryopreserved at -140C or used fresh. The QIAamp micro DNA kit was used to extract genomic DNA from the cultured CD4+ T cells. The library was built by means of the immunoSEQ multiplex PCR assay. DNA from the CD4+ T cells that had been cultured and isolated underwent TCR beta CDR3 sequencing. The original methods were these. Non-productive TCR sequences were removed and reads were trimmed to the CDR3 region, keeping CDR3s of at least 7 amino acids. Antigen-specific clonotypes were identified with the MANAFEST web app by comparing expansion in peptide wells against reference cultures. For clones to be considered positive, expansion at FDR<0.05 versus reference and all other wells, an odds ratio above 5, and a frequency above 0.1% in two replicate wells were required. Clonotypes significantly expanded in SARS-CoV-2 spike wells and in at least one common cold coronavirus spike condition were defined as cross-reactive. Levenshtein distance calculated with the stringdist R package was used to assess CDR3 similarity, and unrooted trees were constructed with ape in R 3.6.1. Drawn from immuneACCESS, this table holds only the in-frame rearrangements with V and J called that TCRdb kept. Clones are partly lost; checked studies trace under half to an unresolved V gene and leave the rest unexplained. V and J calls and clone size are copied from that table; D and trimming were computed from the DNA. The sample contains tens of thousands of clones, 70% to 85% of them found a single time. 20% to 25% of the sample belongs to the ten largest clones.

The CDR3 spans 12 residues, from the cysteine through the phenylalanine. Only the CDR3 DNA is retained, 36 bases long and in frame from the first base. The germline V gene encodes CDR1 SGDLS and CDR2 YYNGEE. Germline trimming: 4 bases from V, 9 bases from J; junction bases outside gene matches: 2. The source is a human donor who had a prior SARS-CoV-2 infection. Specimen: CD4+ T cells from PBMCs cultured without peptide, collected before COVID-19 vaccination. The V gene is TRBV9 and the J gene is TRBJ2-1, with 9 bases aligning to TRBD1. Read as DNA, the sequence is TGTGCCAGCAGCAAGACAGGGGGTGAGCAGTTCTTC. This is translated as CASSKTGGEQFF.